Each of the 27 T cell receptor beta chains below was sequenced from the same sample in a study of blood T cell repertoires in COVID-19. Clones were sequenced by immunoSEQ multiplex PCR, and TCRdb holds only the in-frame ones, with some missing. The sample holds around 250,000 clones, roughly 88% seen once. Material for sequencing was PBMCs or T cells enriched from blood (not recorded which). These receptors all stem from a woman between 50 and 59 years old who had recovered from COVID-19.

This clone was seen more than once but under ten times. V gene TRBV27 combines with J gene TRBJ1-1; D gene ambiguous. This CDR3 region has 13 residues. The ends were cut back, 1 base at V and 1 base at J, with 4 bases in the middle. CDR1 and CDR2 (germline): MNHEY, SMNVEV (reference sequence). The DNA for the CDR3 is TGTGCCAGCAGTTTATTCGGGAACACTGAAGCTTTCTTT. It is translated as CASSLFGNTEAFF.

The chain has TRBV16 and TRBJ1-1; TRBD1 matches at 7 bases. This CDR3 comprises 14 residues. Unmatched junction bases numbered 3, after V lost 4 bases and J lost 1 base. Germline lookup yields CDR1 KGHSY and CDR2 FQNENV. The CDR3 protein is CASSLRQGNTEAFF. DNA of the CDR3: TGTGCCAGCAGCCTAAGACAGGGGAACACTGAAGCTTTCTTT.

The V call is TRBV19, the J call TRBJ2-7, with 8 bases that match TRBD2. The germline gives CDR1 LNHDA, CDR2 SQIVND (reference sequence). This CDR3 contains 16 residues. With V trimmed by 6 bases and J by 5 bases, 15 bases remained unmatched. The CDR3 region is CASRAAGAAIRNEQYF. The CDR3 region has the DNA TGTGCCAGTAGGGCAGCGGGAGCTGCGATTCGGAACGAGCAGTACTTC.

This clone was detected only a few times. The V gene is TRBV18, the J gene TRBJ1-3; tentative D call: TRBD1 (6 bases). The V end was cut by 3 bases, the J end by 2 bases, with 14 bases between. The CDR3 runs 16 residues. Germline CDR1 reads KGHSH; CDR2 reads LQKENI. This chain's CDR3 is CASSPAGAGTGNTIYF. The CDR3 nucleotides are TGTGCCAGCTCACCCGCGGGGGCAGGGACTGGAAACACCATATATTTT.

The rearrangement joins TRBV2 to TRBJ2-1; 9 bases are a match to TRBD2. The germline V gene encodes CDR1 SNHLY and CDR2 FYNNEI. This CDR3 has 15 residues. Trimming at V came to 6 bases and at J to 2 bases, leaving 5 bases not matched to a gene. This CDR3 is CASRAGTSTYNEQFF. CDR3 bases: TGTGCCAGCAGGGCCGGGACTAGCACCTACAATGAGCAGTTCTTC.

The CDR3 protein is CASSQAGSTANTQYF. The CDR3 coding sequence is TGTGCCAGCAGCCAGGCGGGGAGTACAGCAAATACGCAGTATTTT. The rearrangement uses TRBV3-1 (or the pseudogene TRBV3-2) and TRBJ2-3; TRBD2 might be the D (6 bases). Germline values: CDR1 LGHDT, CDR2 YNNKEL (reference sequence). The CDR3 totals 15 residues. V was clipped by 3 bases and J by 7 bases, with 17 bases between them.

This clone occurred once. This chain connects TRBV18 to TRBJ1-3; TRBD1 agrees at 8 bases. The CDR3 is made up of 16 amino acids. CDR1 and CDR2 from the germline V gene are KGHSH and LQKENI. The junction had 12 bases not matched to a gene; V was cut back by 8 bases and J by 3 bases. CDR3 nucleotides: TGTGCCAGCACCGGACAGGGCGGACTTGTTGGAAACACCATATATTTT. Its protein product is CASTGQGGLVGNTIYF.

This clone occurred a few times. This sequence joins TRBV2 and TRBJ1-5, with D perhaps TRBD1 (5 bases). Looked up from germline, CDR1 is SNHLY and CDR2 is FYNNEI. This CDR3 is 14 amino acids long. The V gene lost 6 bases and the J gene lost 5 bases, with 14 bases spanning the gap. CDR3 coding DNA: TGTGCCAGCAGCATCGAGGTAGGGGATCAGCCCCAGCATTTT. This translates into CASSIEVGDQPQHF.

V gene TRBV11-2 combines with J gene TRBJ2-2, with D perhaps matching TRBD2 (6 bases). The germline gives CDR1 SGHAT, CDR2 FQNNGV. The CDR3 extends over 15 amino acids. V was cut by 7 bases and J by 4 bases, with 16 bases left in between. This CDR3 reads CASTPTSSATGELFF. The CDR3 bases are TGTGCCAGCACCCCTACTAGCAGTGCCACCGGGGAGCTGTTTTTT.

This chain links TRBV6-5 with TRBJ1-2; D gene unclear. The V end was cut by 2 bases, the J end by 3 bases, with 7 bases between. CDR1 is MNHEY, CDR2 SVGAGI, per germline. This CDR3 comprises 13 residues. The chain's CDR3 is CASSYEAHYGYTF. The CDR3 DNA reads TGTGCCAGCAGTTACGAGGCTCACTATGGCTACACCTTC.

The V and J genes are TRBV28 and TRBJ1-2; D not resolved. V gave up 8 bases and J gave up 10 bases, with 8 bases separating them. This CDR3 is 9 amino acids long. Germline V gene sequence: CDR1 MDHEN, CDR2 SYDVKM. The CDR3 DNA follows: TGTGCCAGCGGCAATGACTACACCTTC. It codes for CASGNDYTF.

The DNA of the CDR3 is TGTGCCAGCAGCCAAGAGAGGGGGACAGGAAACACTGAAGCTTTCTTT. It specifies CASSQERGTGNTEAFF. J is TRBJ1-1 and V is TRBV3-1 (or the pseudogene TRBV3-2); the match to TRBD1 covers 8 bases. The CDR3 spans 16 residues. Germline V gene data show CDR1 as LGHDT and CDR2 as YNNKEL (reference sequence). After removal of 0 bases from V and 2 bases from J, the junction contained 5 bases not matched to a gene.

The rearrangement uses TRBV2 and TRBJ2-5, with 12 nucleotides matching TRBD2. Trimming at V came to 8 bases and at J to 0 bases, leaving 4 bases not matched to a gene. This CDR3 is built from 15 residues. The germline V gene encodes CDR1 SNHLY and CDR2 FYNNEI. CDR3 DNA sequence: TGTGCCAGCTCAGGACTAGCGGGAAACCAAGAGACCCAGTACTTC. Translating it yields CASSGLAGNQETQYF.

Here the CDR3 DNA reads TGTGCCAGCAGCTCGAGGACAGGAACTGATTCACCCCTCCACTTT. Translation gives CASSSRTGTDSPLHF. The chain has TRBV7-2 and TRBJ1-6, with TRBD1 matching 7 bases. The CDR3 has 15 amino acids. V lost 4 bases, J lost 8 bases, and 8 bases stayed unmatched. Per germline, CDR1 SGHTA and CDR2 FQGNSA. The full variable domain, rest sourced from reference TRBV7-2 and TRBJ1-6, is GAGVSQSPSNKVTEKGKDVELRCDPISGHTALYWYRQSLGQGLEFLIYFQGNSAPDKSGLPSDRFSAERTGGSVSTLTIQRTQQEDSAVYLCASSSRTGTDSPLHFGNGTRLTVT.

This CDR3 reads CASSWGQGYTEAFF. The CDR3 DNA reads TGCGCCAGCAGCTGGGGACAGGGTTACACTGAAGCTTTCTTT. The genes are TRBV5-1 and TRBJ1-1; 9 positions match TRBD1. V lost 3 bases to trimming and J lost 3 bases; unmatched junction nucleotides: 3. This CDR3 comprises 14 residues. CDR1 is SGHRS and CDR2 is YFSETQ in the germline V gene. Based on the CDR3 plus reference TRBV5-1 and TRBJ1-1, the full variable domain is KAGVTQTPRYLIKTRGQQVTLSCSPISGHRSVSWYQQTPGQGLQFLFEYFSETQRNKGNFPGRFSGRQFSNSRSEMNVSTLELGDSALYLCASSWGQGYTEAFFGQGTRLTVV.

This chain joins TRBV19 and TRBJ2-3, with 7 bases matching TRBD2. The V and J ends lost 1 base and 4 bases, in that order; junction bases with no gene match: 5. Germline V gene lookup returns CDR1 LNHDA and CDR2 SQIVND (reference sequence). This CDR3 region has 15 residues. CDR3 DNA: TGTGCCAGTAGTATAGGAGGCGGGAGACCAGATACGCAGTATTTT. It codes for CASSIGGGRPDTQYF. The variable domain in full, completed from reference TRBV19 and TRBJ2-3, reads DGGITQSPKYLFRKEGQNVTLSCEQNLNHDAMYWYRQDPGQGLRLIYYSQIVNDFQKGDIAEGYSVSREKKESFPLTVTSAQKNPTAFYLCASSIGGGRPDTQYFGPGTRLTVL.

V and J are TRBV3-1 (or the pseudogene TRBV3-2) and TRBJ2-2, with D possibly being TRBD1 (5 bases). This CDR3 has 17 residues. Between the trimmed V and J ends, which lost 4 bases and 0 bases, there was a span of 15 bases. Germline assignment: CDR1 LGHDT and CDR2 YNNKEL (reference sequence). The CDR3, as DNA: TGTGCCAGCAGCCCGACAGTGAACCTTGCGAACACCGGGGAGCTGTTTTTT. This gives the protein CASSPTVNLANTGELFF.

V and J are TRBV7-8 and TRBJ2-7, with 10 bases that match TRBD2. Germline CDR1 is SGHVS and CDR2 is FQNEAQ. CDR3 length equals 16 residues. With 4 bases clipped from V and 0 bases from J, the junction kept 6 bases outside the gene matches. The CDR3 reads CASSSLAGELSYEQYF. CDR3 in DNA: TGTGCCAGCAGCTCCCTAGCGGGAGAGCTCTCCTACGAGCAGTACTTC. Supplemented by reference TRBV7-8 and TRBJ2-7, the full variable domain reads GAGVSQSPRYKVAKRGQDVALRCDPISGHVSLFWYQQALGQGPEFLTYFQNEAQLDKSGLPSDRFFAERPEGSVSTLKIQRTQQEDSAVYLCASSSLAGELSYEQYFGPGTRLTVT.

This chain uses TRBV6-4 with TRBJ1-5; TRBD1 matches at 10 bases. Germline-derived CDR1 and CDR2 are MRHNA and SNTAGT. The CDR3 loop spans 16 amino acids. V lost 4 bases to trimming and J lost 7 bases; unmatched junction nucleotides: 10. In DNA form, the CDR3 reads TGTGCCAGCAGTGGGGACAGGGGAGATAGGGCGCAGCCCCAGCATTTT. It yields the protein CASSGDRGDRAQPQHF.

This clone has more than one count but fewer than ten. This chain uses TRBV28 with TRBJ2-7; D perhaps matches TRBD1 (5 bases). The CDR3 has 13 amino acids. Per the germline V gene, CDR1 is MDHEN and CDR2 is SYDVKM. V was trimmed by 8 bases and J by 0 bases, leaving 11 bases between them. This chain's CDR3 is CASLGTGSYEQYF. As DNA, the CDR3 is TGTGCCAGCCTCGGAACAGGCTCCTACGAGCAGTACTTC.

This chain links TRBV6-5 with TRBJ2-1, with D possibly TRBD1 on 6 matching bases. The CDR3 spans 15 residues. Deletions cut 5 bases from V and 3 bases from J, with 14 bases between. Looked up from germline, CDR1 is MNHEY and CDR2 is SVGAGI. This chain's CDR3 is CASSIYRELYNEQFF. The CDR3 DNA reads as TGTGCCAGCAGTATATACAGGGAACTCTACAATGAGCAGTTCTTC.

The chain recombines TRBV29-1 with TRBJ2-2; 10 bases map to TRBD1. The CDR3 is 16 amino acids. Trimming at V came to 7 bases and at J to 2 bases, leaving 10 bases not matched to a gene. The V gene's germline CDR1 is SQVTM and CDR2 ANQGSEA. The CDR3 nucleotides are TGCAGCGCTCAAAGAGGGACAGGGGTAAACACCGGGGAGCTGTTTTTT. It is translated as CSAQRGTGVNTGELFF.

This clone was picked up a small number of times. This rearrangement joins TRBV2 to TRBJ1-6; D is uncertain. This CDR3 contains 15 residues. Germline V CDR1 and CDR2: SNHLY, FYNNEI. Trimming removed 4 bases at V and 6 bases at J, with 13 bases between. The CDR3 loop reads CASSADHSVNSPLHF. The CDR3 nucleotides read TGTGCCAGCAGTGCTGATCACTCGGTTAATTCACCCCTCCACTTT.

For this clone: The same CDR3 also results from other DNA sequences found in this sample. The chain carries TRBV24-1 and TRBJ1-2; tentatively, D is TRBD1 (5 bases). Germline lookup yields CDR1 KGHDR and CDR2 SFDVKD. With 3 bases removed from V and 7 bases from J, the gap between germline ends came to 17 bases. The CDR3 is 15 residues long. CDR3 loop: CATSDEAGPLSGYTF. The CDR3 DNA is TGTGCCACCAGTGATGAGGCAGGGCCCCTCTCTGGCTACACCTTC.

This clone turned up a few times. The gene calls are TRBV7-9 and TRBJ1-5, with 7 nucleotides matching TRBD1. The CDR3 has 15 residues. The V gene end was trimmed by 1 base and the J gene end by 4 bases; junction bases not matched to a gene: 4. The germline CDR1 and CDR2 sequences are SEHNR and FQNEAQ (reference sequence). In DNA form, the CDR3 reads TGTGCCAGCAGCTTAGAGGGGGCTCCAAATCAGCCCCAGCATTTT. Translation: CASSLEGAPNQPQHF.

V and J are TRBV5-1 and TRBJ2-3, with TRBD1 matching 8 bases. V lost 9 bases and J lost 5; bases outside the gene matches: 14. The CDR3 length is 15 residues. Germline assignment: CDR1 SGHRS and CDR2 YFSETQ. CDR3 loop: CATANGDRLIDTQYF. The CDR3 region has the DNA TGCGCCACCGCTAACGGGGACAGGCTAATAGATACGCAGTATTTT. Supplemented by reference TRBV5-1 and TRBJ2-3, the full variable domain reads KAGVTQTPRYLIKTRGQQVTLSCSPISGHRSVSWYQQTPGQGLQFLFEYFSETQRNKGNFPGRFSGRQFSNSRSEMNVSTLELGDSALYLCATANGDRLIDTQYFGPGTRLTVL.

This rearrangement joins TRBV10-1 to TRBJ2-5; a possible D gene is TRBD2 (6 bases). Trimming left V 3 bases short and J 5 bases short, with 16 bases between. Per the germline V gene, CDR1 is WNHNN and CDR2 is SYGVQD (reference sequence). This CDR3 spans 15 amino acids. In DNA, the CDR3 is TGCGCCAGCAGTGATTCCCGGGGAGGCTTGGAGACCCAGTACTTC. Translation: CASSDSRGGLETQYF.